One TCR beta chain is described in this entry. The CDR3 extends over 14 amino acids. The ends lost 2 bases at V and 11 bases at J; junction bases unmatched: 11. From germline, CDR1 is ENHRY and CDR2 SYGVKD. The table came from immunoSEQ multiplex PCR; TCRdb's copy has only in-frame clones and leaves some out. Seen here are 40,000 to 45,000 clones, 89% observed once, and the top ten hold under 0.7%. These data belong to a study of T cell changes during pregnancy in multiple sclerosis. The sequence came from a female donor with multiple sclerosis, enrolled in a pregnancy study. Sequences were derived from CD4+ T cells from peripheral blood mononuclear cells, sampled in the first trimester of pregnancy. The chain couples TRBV10-3 to TRBJ1-1; 7 bases fit TRBD1. Here the CDR3 reads CAISEEEGAIVAFF. The CDR3 region has the DNA TGTGCCATCAGTGAGGAGGAGGGGGCGATCGTGGCTTTCTTT.